Each of the 27 T cell receptor beta chains below was sequenced from the same sample in a study of long-term antiretroviral therapy in people with HIV. Researchers ran immunoSEQ v3.0 at survey level. Method: immunoSEQ multiplex PCR; TCRdb's copy keeps in-frame clones and lacks some. The sample has tens of thousands of clones; roughly 90% are singletons. The sequenced sample was unsorted PBMCs, obtained 1.8 years after starting antiretroviral therapy. The receptors were sampled from a woman aged 18-35 years with HIV.

The chain is built from TRBV6-5 and TRBJ2-3, with 7 bases that match TRBD2. Germline V gives CDR1 MNHEY, CDR2 SVGAGI. V lost 4 bases to trimming and J lost 1 base; unmatched junction nucleotides: 8. This CDR3 is built from 16 residues. The CDR3 DNA follows: TGTGCCAGCAGTTGGTCGGGAGGAGGGGGCACAGATACGCAGTATTTT. Translating it yields CASSWSGGGGTDTQYF.

This clone has a single count. The genes are TRBV29-1 and TRBJ2-7; D is unresolved. The CDR3 runs 12 residues. V was cut by 3 bases and J by 4 bases, with 10 bases left in between. Germline V lookup: CDR1 SQVTM, CDR2 ANQGSEA. CDR3 sequence: CSVEGDFYEQYF. CDR3 bases: TGCAGCGTTGAGGGCGACTTTTACGAGCAGTACTTC.

The CDR3 loop reads CASSLSWTGDYGYTF. The DNA for the CDR3 is TGTGCCAGCAGTTTATCGTGGACAGGGGATTATGGCTACACCTTC. This chain joins TRBV27 and TRBJ1-2; TRBD1 agrees at 9 bases. Losses at the gene ends were 0 bases for V and 5 bases for J; bases not matched to a gene: 4. CDR1 and CDR2 from the germline V gene are MNHEY and SMNVEV (reference sequence). The CDR3 is 15 residues long.

V is TRBV27 and J is TRBJ1-1; D gene ambiguous. The CDR3 is 13 residues long. The germline V gene has CDR1 MNHEY and CDR2 SMNVEV (reference sequence). V lost 5 bases to trimming and J lost 1 base, with 8 bases between them. CDR3 coding DNA: TGTGCCAGCAGTATCGGACGGAACACTGAAGCTTTCTTT. Its protein is CASSIGRNTEAFF.

The rearrangement links TRBV4-2 to TRBJ2-1; D gene uncertain. Between the trimmed V and J ends, which lost 7 bases and 9 bases, there was a span of 22 bases. The CDR3 covers 15 residues. Germline CDR1 is LGHNA and CDR2 is YNFKEQ. The CDR3 here is CASTLDGFHFGEQFF. The CDR3 nucleotides are TGTGCCAGCACTCTTGATGGCTTCCACTTCGGTGAGCAGTTCTTC.

The rearrangement uses TRBV6-4 and TRBJ2-3; 8 bases are a match to TRBD2. CDR1 and CDR2 (germline): MRHNA, SNTAGT. The junction had 0 bases not matched to a gene; V was cut back by 2 bases and J by 2 bases. The CDR3 extends over 14 amino acids. The CDR3 region has the DNA TGTGCCAGCAGTGACGGACTAGCCACAGATACGCAGTATTTT. Protein product: CASSDGLATDTQYF.

The chain couples TRBV19 to TRBJ1-2; 7 bases line up with TRBD1. The CDR3 is made up of 13 amino acids. Germline CDR1 LNHDA, CDR2 SQIVND (reference sequence). Unmatched junction bases numbered 7, after V lost 6 bases and J lost 6 bases. The CDR3, as DNA: TGTGCCAGTAGCCCAGGGGGGGTAAATGGCTACACCTTC. Amino acid sequence: CASSPGGVNGYTF.

The V gene is TRBV19, the J gene TRBJ1-2, with a weak D call TRBD1 (5 bases). V lost 9 bases to trimming and J lost 7 bases, with 9 bases between them. The CDR3 sequence is 10 residues long. Germline assignment: CDR1 LNHDA and CDR2 SQIVND (reference sequence). Here the CDR3 reads CASNTGGYTF. The CDR3, as DNA: TGTGCCAGCAATACAGGTGGCTACACCTTC.

The chain is built from TRBV18 and TRBJ1-5, with D possibly being TRBD1 (6 bases). The CDR3 is 15 amino acids. The V end lost 4 bases, the J end lost 6 bases, and 16 bases lay between the germline ends. CDR1 is KGHSH, CDR2 LQKENI, per germline. CDR3 sequence reads: CASSLEEGGPQPQHF. CDR3 nucleotides: TGTGCCAGCTCACTCGAAGAGGGGGGGCCTCAGCCCCAGCATTTT.

The sample holds one count of this clone. The chain is built from TRBV27 and TRBJ2-7, with D possibly TRBD2 on 6 matching bases. Trimming removed 6 bases at V and 6 bases at J, with 15 bases between. Germline V gene sequence: CDR1 MNHEY, CDR2 SMNVEV (reference sequence). The CDR3 loop spans 13 amino acids. Here the CDR3 DNA reads TGTGCCAGCAGGGGACTCGGGGGTATCGAGCAGTACTTC. Protein sequence: CASRGLGGIEQYF.

The chain couples TRBV11-2 to TRBJ1-4; the match to TRBD1 covers 7 bases. V lost 1 base to trimming and J lost 2 bases; unmatched junction nucleotides: 1. The CDR3 covers 15 residues. Germline V CDR1 and CDR2: SGHAT, FQNNGV. The CDR3 region is CASSLGDSTNEKLFF. In DNA form, the CDR3 reads TGTGCCAGCAGCTTAGGGGACAGTACTAATGAAAAACTGTTTTTT.

The count of this clone is one. The gene calls are TRBV11-3 and TRBJ2-1; weak D call: TRBD2 (6 bases). The germline V gene encodes CDR1 SGHNT and CDR2 YENEEA. V was trimmed by 6 bases and J by 3 bases, leaving 15 bases between them. CDR3 length equals 15 residues. This chain's CDR3 is CASRPGLVFYNEQFF. The CDR3 DNA is TGTGCCAGCAGGCCGGGACTCGTCTTCTACAATGAGCAGTTCTTC.

The DNA of the CDR3 is TGTGCCAGCAGTTCCGCGTCCTACGAGCAGTACTTC. Protein: CASSSASYEQYF. The chain couples TRBV28 to TRBJ2-7; D ambiguous. V lost 4 bases to trimming and J lost 1 base, with 5 bases between them. The CDR3 is 12 residues long. Germline CDR1 reads MDHEN; CDR2 reads SYDVKM.

J is TRBJ2-5 and V is TRBV19, with a possible D match to TRBD1 (6 bases). Germline lookup yields CDR1 LNHDA and CDR2 SQIVND (reference sequence). This CDR3 spans 15 amino acids. Trimming cost V 7 bases and J 1 base, with 16 bases left between them. The DNA of the CDR3 is TGTGCCAGTACCCCATTAGGGGGTTCCCAAGAGACCCAGTACTTC. It yields the protein CASTPLGGSQETQYF.

This sequence joins TRBV9 and TRBJ2-3; D not certain. V was cut by 3 bases and J by 1 base, with 9 bases left in between. This CDR3 is built from 14 residues. Germline V CDR1 and CDR2: SGDLS, YYNGEE. The chain's CDR3 is CASSGGWGTDTQYF. As DNA, the CDR3 is TGTGCCAGCAGCGGGGGATGGGGCACAGATACGCAGTATTTT.

The rearrangement uses TRBV27 and TRBJ2-1; D is undetermined. CDR1 and CDR2 from the germline V gene are MNHEY and SMNVEV (reference sequence). Trimming took 0 bases from V and 6 from J, leaving 3 bases between them. The length of the CDR3 is 12 residues. The DNA of the CDR3 is TGTGCCAGCAGTTTATCGGCCAATGAGCAGTTCTTC. Amino acid sequence: CASSLSANEQFF.

The table lists this clone with a count of one. The V call is TRBV9, the J call TRBJ1-5; tentatively, D is TRBD1 (5 bases). The CDR3 consists of 16 residues. Germline V gene lookup returns CDR1 SGDLS and CDR2 YYNGEE. V lost 1 base and J lost 6, with 17 bases in between. CDR3 nucleotides: TGTGCCAGCAGCGTAATCGGGGGAAGGAGTAGTCAGCCCCAGCATTTT. It yields the protein CASSVIGGRSSQPQHF.

The V and J genes are TRBV6-5 and TRBJ2-7; tentatively, D is TRBD2 (5 bases). Germline CDR1 MNHEY, CDR2 SVGAGI. The V gene lost 0 bases and the J gene lost 0 bases, with 9 bases spanning the gap. The CDR3 runs to 15 residues. The CDR3 region has the DNA TGTGCCAGCAGTTACTCGGGCGGGTTCTCCTACGAGCAGTACTTC. Translation: CASSYSGGFSYEQYF.

The J gene is TRBJ1-5, the V gene TRBV5-1; D perhaps matches TRBD1 (5 bases). Trimming stripped 0 bases from V and 3 bases from J, with 10 bases between. This CDR3 has 15 residues. The germline V gene encodes CDR1 SGHRS and CDR2 YFSETQ. The CDR3 protein is CASSLEGFPNQPQHF. The CDR3, as DNA: TGCGCCAGCAGCTTGGAGGGGTTTCCCAATCAGCCCCAGCATTTT.

This clone was found a few times. The genes are TRBV4-1 and TRBJ1-1; no firm D call. Germline loops: CDR1 MGHRA, CDR2 YSYEKL. CDR3 length: 15 amino acids. V lost 0 bases, J lost 5 bases, and 13 bases lay in between. CDR3 protein: CASSQEVLVQTEAFF. CDR3 in DNA: TGCGCCAGCAGCCAAGAGGTATTGGTCCAGACTGAAGCTTTCTTT.

This clone has only one observation. J is TRBJ2-5 and V is TRBV27, with D tentatively TRBD2 (6 bases). Trimming took off 2 bases at V and 4 bases at J, with 11 bases between the two ends. The CDR3 length is 14 residues. CDR1 MNHEY and CDR2 SMNVEV come from the germline V gene (reference sequence). This CDR3 is CASSLTGVRETQYF. As DNA, the CDR3 is TGTGCCAGCAGTTTAACGGGAGTGAGAGAGACCCAGTACTTC.

The J gene is TRBJ2-1, the V gene TRBV6-6; no reliable D call. CDR1 and CDR2 from the germline V gene are MNHNY and SVGAGI (reference sequence). CDR3 length equals 15 residues. V lost 2 bases and J 1 base, leaving 9 bases between the germline ends. The CDR3 DNA sequence: TGTGCCAGCAGTTACCCCGTAGGGTCCTACAATGAGCAGTTCTTC. Encoded protein: CASSYPVGSYNEQFF.

The chain uses TRBV10-3 and TRBJ2-2; 16 positions agree with TRBD2. Germline lookup yields CDR1 ENHRY and CDR2 SYGVKD. The CDR3 covers 16 residues. V lost 6 bases and J lost 6; bases outside the gene matches: 4. The CDR3 spells CAISEGTSGRAGELFF. The CDR3 coding sequence is TGTGCCATCAGCGAAGGGACTAGCGGGAGGGCCGGGGAGCTGTTTTTT.

The V and J genes are TRBV29-1 and TRBJ2-7, with a tentative D call TRBD1 (6 bases). CDR3 length: 15 amino acids. From germline, CDR1 is SQVTM and CDR2 ANQGSEA. V dropped 1 base and J dropped 1 base, with 14 bases sitting between them. CDR3 sequence (DNA): TGCAGCGTTGAAGGTATCGGACAGCTTTCCTACGAGCAGTACTTC. This codes for CSVEGIGQLSYEQYF.

V and J are TRBV28 and TRBJ2-1; TRBD2 matches at 7 bases. V trimming: 5 bases; J trimming: 5 bases; junction bases outside the gene matches: 3. Germline CDR1 is MDHEN and CDR2 is SYDVKM. The CDR3 length is 13 residues. The CDR3 loop is CASSLGRDNEQFF. CDR3 nucleotide sequence: TGTGCCAGCAGTCTGGGGAGGGACAATGAGCAGTTCTTC.

DNA for the CDR3: TGTGCCATCAGTTACCCAGGACAGGGAAAGGAGGGCTACACCTTC. Amino acids: CAISYPGQGKEGYTF. The chain has TRBV10-3 and TRBJ1-2; TRBD1 matches at 8 bases. The CDR3 covers 15 residues. Germline V gene sequence: CDR1 ENHRY, CDR2 SYGVKD. With V trimmed by 5 bases and J by 8 bases, 13 bases remained unmatched.

J is TRBJ2-7 and V is TRBV10-3, with 9 positions matching TRBD1. Trimming cost V 4 bases and J 0 bases; bases outside gene matches: 4. Germline V CDR1 and CDR2: ENHRY, SYGVKD. The CDR3 contains 15 residues. This CDR3 reads CAISGQGVPSYEQYF. The CDR3, as DNA: TGTGCCATCAGTGGACAGGGGGTCCCCTCCTACGAGCAGTACTTC.